This T cell receptor beta chain is drawn from a study of blood T cell repertoires in COVID-19. Turning to the study itself: In each case, the material was cDNA or gDNA derived from T cells, B-cell-depleted T cells, or PBMCs.

V was trimmed by 3 bases and J by 6 bases, leaving 9 bases between them. The CDR3 is 13 amino acids. Germline CDR1 and CDR2: SGHNT and YENEEA. Sequencing used immunoSEQ multiplex PCR; TCRdb keeps in-frame clones, though not all of them. The data show hundreds of thousands of clones, approximately 90% seen once. This chain joins TRBV11-3 and TRBJ2-1; no firm D call. Material for sequencing was peripheral blood. The source is a man between 18 and 35 years old with active or convalescent COVID-19. CDR3: CASSFRSGNEQFF. The CDR3 DNA reads as TGTGCCAGCAGCTTCCGGTCAGGCAATGAGCAGTTCTTC.